Each of the 10 T cell receptor beta chains below was sequenced from the same sample in a study of blood T cells in healthy people across ages. A second roughly 6 to 12 cycle PCR used barcoded and J-beta primers. TCRdb re-analysed the 5' RACE reads in MiXCR, keeping a single row per CDR3 protein. The data hold about 1.7 million distinct CDR3 sequences, with 28% observed a single time. The specimen was blood. The receptors were sampled from a young woman in good health.

This clonotype was counted only a few times. The V and J genes are TRBV6-6 and TRBJ2-3; TRBD2 matches at 9 bases. CDR3 length: 16 amino acids. V trimming: 6 bases; J trimming: 6 bases; junction bases outside the gene matches: 13. CDR1 MNHNY and CDR2 SVGAGI come from the germline V gene (reference sequence). The CDR3 loop reads CASRGRESGGQDTQYF. The CDR3, as DNA: TGTGCCAGCAGGGGAAGGGAAAGCGGGGGGCAGGATACGCAGTATTTT.

The rearrangement links TRBV7-7 to TRBJ1-4; TRBD1 agrees at 7 bases. V lost 5 bases and J lost 7; bases outside the gene matches: 10. From germline, CDR1 is SSHAT and CDR2 FNYEAQ (reference sequence). This CDR3 has 15 amino acids. This CDR3 reads CASSISGGSGEKLFF. In DNA form, the CDR3 reads TGTGCCAGCAGCATCTCAGGGGGTTCGGGTGAAAAACTGTTTTTT.

This clonotype was counted a single time. One base away lies a much larger clone, so this may be a sequencing read error. This sequence joins TRBV20-1 and TRBJ2-7, with D perhaps matching TRBD2 (5 bases). Per germline, CDR1 DFQATT and CDR2 SNEGSKA (reference sequence). The CDR3 has 11 residues. Trimming cost V 3 bases and J 7 bases, with 10 bases left between them. This CDR3 is CSARRATEQYF. The CDR3 region has the DNA TGCAGTGCTAGGCGGGCGACTGAGCAGTACTTC.

V usage is TRBV28 and J usage is TRBJ2-1, with 9 positions matching TRBD2. Germline CDR1 is MDHEN and CDR2 is SYDVKM. The CDR3 consists of 17 residues. The V and J ends lost 3 bases and 6 bases, in that order; junction bases with no gene match: 12. CDR3 in amino acids: CASSLVYGGRGRNEQFF. The DNA for the CDR3 is TGTGCCAGCAGTTTGGTTTATGGCGGGAGGGGTCGCAATGAGCAGTTCTTC.

There are a few counts of this clonotype. The chain carries TRBV7-2 and TRBJ1-5, with D unclear. The germline CDR1 and CDR2 sequences are SGHTA and FQGNSA. Deletions cut 0 bases from V and 7 bases from J, with 13 bases between. The length of the CDR3 is 15 residues. The CDR3 region is CASSLASRRKQPQHF. The CDR3 nucleotides are TGTGCCAGCAGCTTAGCCTCAAGGAGGAAACAGCCCCAGCATTTT.

The rearrangement joins TRBV6-1 to TRBJ2-7; 8 positions match TRBD2. The V gene's germline CDR1 is MNHNS and CDR2 SASEGT. There are 13 residues in the CDR3. After removal of 7 bases from V and 4 bases from J, the junction contained 6 bases not matched to a gene. CDR3 sequence (DNA): TGTGCCAGCAATAACGGACTAGCTTACGAGCAGTACTTC. This sequence encodes CASNNGLAYEQYF.

CDR3 in DNA: TGTGCCAGCAGTTACGGCGGATTTTACAATGAGCAGTTCTTC. Its protein product is CASSYGGFYNEQFF. V and J are TRBV6-6 and TRBJ2-1; D not resolved. CDR1 and CDR2 (germline): MNHNY, SVGAGI (reference sequence). CDR3 size: 14 residues. V was trimmed by 2 bases and J by 4 bases, leaving 9 bases between them.

This clonotype appeared a few times. The chain links TRBV10-2 to TRBJ2-2, with D unresolved. V was trimmed by 8 bases and J by 7 bases, leaving 11 bases between them. Germline V gene data show CDR1 as WSHSY and CDR2 as SAAADI. The CDR3 contains 12 residues. CDR3 region: CASGLLDGELFF. The CDR3 DNA follows: TGCGCCAGCGGCCTTCTCGACGGGGAGCTGTTTTTT.

The chain links TRBV20-1 to TRBJ1-2; 8 nucleotides line up with TRBD1. V trimming: 0 bases; J trimming: 6 bases; junction bases outside the gene matches: 9. The germline CDR1 and CDR2 sequences are DFQATT and SNEGSKA (reference sequence). This CDR3 contains 15 residues. The CDR3 DNA sequence: TGCAGTGCTAGAGATTCAGGGCAGGGGGCACATGGCTACACCTTC. Translating gives CSARDSGQGAHGYTF.

About this clonotype: This may be a read error: a much more frequent sequence differs by one nucleotide. The gene calls are TRBV7-2 and TRBJ2-7; 10 bases agree with TRBD2. The CDR3 totals 15 residues. CDR1 and CDR2 (germline): SGHTA, FQGNSA. This chain's CDR3 is CVSSFTSGESYEQYF. In DNA, the CDR3 is TGTGTCAGCAGCTTTACTAGCGGGGAATCCTACGAGCAGTACTTC.